This TCR beta chain appears in the sequencing data of a study of T cell repertoires in cytomegalovirus infection. Points from the study as a whole: Of the TCR beta families, the public ones yielded a cumulative frequency that identified carriers of CMV plus the relevant HLA. It was HLA-C-restricted CMV-specific TCR beta clonotypes that dominated the response ex vivo.

TCRdb redid the calling of the reads with MiXCR, one entry per CDR3 protein. Of roughly 300,000 distinct CDR3 sequences detected, under 30% appear once; the ten largest clones hold approximately 15%. This clonotype was observed many times. Its antigen remains unidentified. Sequenced sample: PBMCs. This TCR derives from a human donor in good health (CMV status not recorded). Some clones in this sample may be carry-over from other donors' samples.

DNA for the CDR3: TGTGCCAGCAGCTTTCCTGACAGGGGGCTTTTCGAGCAGTACTTC. It is translated as CASSFPDRGLFEQYF. The rearrangement links TRBV7-2 to TRBJ2-7; TRBD1 matches 10 bases. Germline lookup yields CDR1 SGHTA and CDR2 FQGNSA. The CDR3 runs 15 residues. V was pared by 3 bases and J by 6 bases, with 8 bases of the junction left unmatched.